Shown below are 31 T cell receptor beta chains from a single sample sequenced in a study of blood T cell repertoires in COVID-19 (dated by TCRdb to about 2020). Libraries were made using the immunoSEQ multiplex PCR assay. TCRdb took this table from immuneACCESS and kept in-frame rearrangements with V and J called. Such tables lack part of the clones; where checked against another copy, unresolved V genes explain under half of the gap, and the rest is unexplained. A total of about 250,000 clones appear in this sample, more than 70% of them only once. The ten largest account for about 0.99% of the sample. Sequencing was performed on peripheral blood. Receptor source: a middle-aged woman who had recovered from COVID-19.

A word on this clone: The same CDR3 can be traced to other DNA sequences in this sample. The V gene is TRBV2, the J gene TRBJ2-7, with 8 positions matching TRBD2. The junction had 14 bases not matched to a gene; V was cut back by 7 bases and J by 3 bases. The germline V gene encodes CDR1 SNHLY and CDR2 FYNNEI. The CDR3 has 16 amino acids. The CDR3, as DNA: TGTGCCAGCACGCCCCTCCGGGCGGGAGGAGGCTACGAGCAGTACTTC. Translated, it gives CASTPLRAGGGYEQYF.

This clone was observed a single time. This sequence joins TRBV2 and TRBJ2-4; 7 positions match TRBD1. The germline V gene has CDR1 SNHLY and CDR2 FYNNEI. There are 15 residues in the CDR3. The trim removed 10 bases at V and 7 bases at J, leaving 16 bases unmatched. The CDR3 sequence is CATQQRVTGDNIQYF. In DNA form, the CDR3 reads TGTGCCACCCAGCAGAGGGTAACAGGGGATAACATTCAGTACTTC.

DNA of the CDR3: TGTGCCATCGCCCCGACTAGCGGGATTGCGGATACGCAGTATTTT. Encoded protein: CAIAPTSGIADTQYF. The chain carries TRBV10-3 and TRBJ2-3, with 11 bases aligning to TRBD2. The J segment lost 6 bases and the V segment lost 8 bases, leaving 10 bases of the junction unmatched. The germline V gene has CDR1 ENHRY and CDR2 SYGVKD. This CDR3 spans 15 amino acids.

This chain connects TRBV7-9 to TRBJ2-5, with 9 bases lining up with TRBD1. This CDR3 comprises 15 residues. V dropped 1 base and J dropped 9; count of bases not matched to a gene: 9. Looked up from germline, CDR1 is SEHNR and CDR2 is FQNEAQ (reference sequence). In nucleotides, the CDR3 is TGTGCCAGCAGCTTAGGAGGGACAGGGAAGGGGGCCCAGTACTTC. Its translation: CASSLGGTGKGAQYF.

The gene calls are TRBV3-1 (or the pseudogene TRBV3-2) and TRBJ2-7, with 11 bases that match TRBD2. V gave up 4 bases and J gave up 2 bases; unmatched junction bases: 7. CDR3 length: 16 amino acids. CDR1 is LGHDT and CDR2 is YNNKEL in the germline V gene (reference sequence). The CDR3 bases are TGTGCCAGCAGCCCCCAACCGACTAGCGGGGCCTACGAGCAGTACTTC. This sequence encodes CASSPQPTSGAYEQYF.

The genes are TRBV6-6 and TRBJ1-4; 10 bases are a match to TRBD1. The CDR3 spans 16 residues. CDR1 is MNHNY and CDR2 is SVGAGI in the germline V gene (reference sequence). Trimming cost V 6 bases and J 8 bases; bases outside gene matches: 12. CDR3 nucleotide sequence: TGTGCCAGCAGCACGGGACAGGGGATCATCGGGGAAAAACTGTTTTTT. Protein product: CASSTGQGIIGEKLFF.

The chain has TRBV30 and TRBJ1-2, with D maybe TRBD1 (6 bases). Trimming shortened V by 4 bases and J by 4 bases, and 16 bases separated the two germline ends. The CDR3 loop spans 14 amino acids. Looked up from germline, CDR1 is GTSNPN and CDR2 is SVGIG (reference sequence). The chain's CDR3 is CAWMGAAGLYGYTF. DNA for the CDR3: TGTGCCTGGATGGGGGCGGCCGGCCTCTATGGCTACACCTTC.

V is TRBV7-8 and J is TRBJ2-3, with 7 bases identical to TRBD2. Per the germline V gene, CDR1 is SGHVS and CDR2 is FQNEAQ. V lost 1 base and J lost 4; bases outside the gene matches: 2. The CDR3 runs to 14 residues. Written as DNA, the CDR3 is TGTGCCAGCAGCTTAGGCGGGAGTGCAGATACGCAGTATTTT. Its translation: CASSLGGSADTQYF.

The chain has TRBV7-9 and TRBJ2-3; 7 bases agree with TRBD1. V lost 5 bases, J lost 1 base, and 6 bases stayed unmatched. The CDR3 length is 15 residues. The germline CDR1 and CDR2 sequences are SEHNR and FQNEAQ (reference sequence). CDR3 DNA: TGTGCCAGCAGCCAGAAAACAGGGGGCACAGATACGCAGTATTTT. Translation gives CASSQKTGGTDTQYF. The full variable domain, rest sourced from reference TRBV7-9 and TRBJ2-3, is DTGVSQNPRHKITKRGQNVTFRCDPISEHNRLYWYRQTLGQGPEFLTYFQNEAQLEKSRLLSDRFSAERPKGSFSTLEIQRTEQGDSAMYLCASSQKTGGTDTQYFGPGTRLTVL.

The chain couples TRBV27 to TRBJ2-7, with 13 nucleotides matching TRBD2. The CDR3 consists of 17 residues. V lost 7 bases to trimming and J lost 2 bases; unmatched junction nucleotides: 11. Germline CDR1 MNHEY, CDR2 SMNVEV (reference sequence). DNA for the CDR3: TGTGCCAGCAACCCCTCGGGACTAGCGGGATCCCCCTACGAGCAGTACTTC. Residues: CASNPSGLAGSPYEQYF.

The chain couples TRBV5-1 to TRBJ1-2; 8 bases match TRBD1. Germline CDR1 and CDR2: SGHRS and YFSETQ. Trimming at V came to 0 bases and at J to 4 bases, leaving 5 bases not matched to a gene. This CDR3 region has 15 residues. The CDR3 DNA reads as TGCGCCAGCAGCTTGGACATGGACAGGGTCTATGGCTACACCTTC. Protein product: CASSLDMDRVYGYTF.

This clone was detected only once. The CDR3 reads CASRRGGEYEQYF. CDR3 coding DNA: TGCGCCAGCAGGCGGGGGGGAGAGTACGAGCAGTACTTC. The rearrangement uses TRBV5-1 and TRBJ2-7; 9 bases fit TRBD2. Germline-derived CDR1 and CDR2 are SGHRS and YFSETQ. The V segment lost 5 bases and the J segment 4 bases; nucleotides outside the gene matches: 4. CDR3 length: 13 amino acids.

J is TRBJ1-1 and V is TRBV11-3, with unresolved D. The V and J ends lost 5 bases and 4 bases respectively, with 8 bases between them. Germline-derived CDR1 and CDR2 are SGHNT and YENEEA. The CDR3 is made up of 12 amino acids. The CDR3 DNA is TGTGCCAGCAGCCCCTCCGGCACTGAAGCTTTCTTT. It yields the protein CASSPSGTEAFF.

This rearrangement joins TRBV6-4 to TRBJ2-3; TRBD1 matches at 11 bases. Trimming cost V 2 bases and J 6 bases; bases outside gene matches: 4. This CDR3 has 15 residues. CDR1 and CDR2 from the germline V gene are MRHNA and SNTAGT. CDR3 sequence (DNA): TGTGCCAGCAGTGACGGGACAGGGGGATCCGATACGCAGTATTTT. The encoded protein is CASSDGTGGSDTQYF.

V usage is TRBV6-2 or TRBV6-3 and J usage is TRBJ1-1, with TRBD1 identical over 8 bases. The CDR3 is 14 amino acids. Germline V lookup: CDR1 MNHEY, CDR2 SVGEGT. V dropped 6 bases and J dropped 5; count of bases not matched to a gene: 8. DNA of the CDR3: TGTGCCAGCAGCCCAGACAGGGGACGGACTGAAGCTTTCTTT. This codes for CASSPDRGRTEAFF.

This clone was picked up a small number of times. The J gene is TRBJ1-2, the V gene TRBV7-2, with no clear D. CDR3 length equals 14 residues. Germline V gene sequence: CDR1 SGHTA, CDR2 FQGNSA. Trimming took off 5 bases at V and 4 bases at J, with 14 bases between the two ends. CDR3 nucleotides: TGTGCCAGCAGCCCGCAAGGAGGCAGCTATGGCTACACCTTC. Its protein is CASSPQGGSYGYTF.

This clone was counted once. The same CDR3 can be traced to other DNA sequences in this sample. This sequence joins TRBV7-9 and TRBJ1-1; D perhaps matches TRBD1 (5 bases). V lost 3 bases, J lost 0 bases, and 8 bases lay in between. Germline CDR1 SEHNR, CDR2 FQNEAQ (reference sequence). The CDR3 extends over 14 amino acids. CDR3 DNA: TGTGCCAGCAGCTTGGCAGGGATGAACACTGAAGCTTTCTTT. This codes for CASSLAGMNTEAFF.

The V and J genes are TRBV6-5 and TRBJ1-6; D is uncertain. Trimming took off 5 bases at V and 0 bases at J, with 5 bases between the two ends. Germline V CDR1 and CDR2: MNHEY, SVGAGI. The CDR3 loop spans 14 amino acids. The CDR3 region has the DNA TGTGCCAGCAGTCGCAGCTCCTATAATTCACCCCTCCACTTT. Translating gives CASSRSSYNSPLHF.

The chain carries TRBV11-3 and TRBJ2-7; 11 bases are a match to TRBD2. Losses at the gene ends were 4 bases for V and 6 bases for J; bases not matched to a gene: 8. The CDR3 is made up of 15 amino acids. CDR1 SGHNT and CDR2 YENEEA come from the germline V gene. The DNA of the CDR3 is TGTGCCAGCAGCTCTTTAGCGGGAGGGACGTCCGAGCAGTACGTC. The encoded protein is CASSSLAGGTSEQYV.

The chain combines TRBV9 with TRBJ2-1, with 12 positions matching TRBD2. This CDR3 has 14 amino acids. After removal of 4 bases from V and 5 bases from J, the junction contained 1 base not matched to a gene. The V gene's germline CDR1 is SGDLS and CDR2 YYNGEE. The CDR3 coding sequence is TGTGCCAGCAGCACTAGCGGGAGGCACAATGAGCAGTTCTTC. It is translated as CASSTSGRHNEQFF.

The chain uses TRBV7-2 and TRBJ1-2, with a tentative D call TRBD1 (6 bases). Trimming took off 5 bases at V and 8 bases at J, with 21 bases between the two ends. Germline V gene sequence: CDR1 SGHTA, CDR2 FQGNSA. The CDR3 spans 15 residues. The CDR3 spells CASSAPRGTFSGYTF. The CDR3 bases are TGTGCCAGCAGCGCCCCGAGGGGGACCTTCAGCGGCTACACCTTC.

V gene TRBV6-5 combines with J gene TRBJ2-7; 11 bases are a match to TRBD2. Losses at the gene ends were 2 bases for V and 2 bases for J; bases not matched to a gene: 5. This CDR3 spans 16 amino acids. Germline loops: CDR1 MNHEY, CDR2 SVGAGI. The CDR3 DNA follows: TGTGCCAGCAGTTACCGCCTAGCGGGAGGTCCCTACGAGCAGTACTTC. Residues: CASSYRLAGGPYEQYF.

The J gene is TRBJ2-7, the V gene TRBV3-1 (or the pseudogene TRBV3-2), with 7 bases aligning to TRBD1. The V segment lost 0 bases and the J segment 3 bases; nucleotides outside the gene matches: 5. Germline V CDR1 and CDR2: LGHDT, YNNKEL (reference sequence). This CDR3 contains 15 residues. The CDR3 DNA sequence: TGTGCCAGCAGCCAAGAGGCAAGGGGGCACTACGAGCAGTACGTC. It specifies CASSQEARGHYEQYV.

The V gene is TRBV29-1, the J gene TRBJ2-3; 8 bases match TRBD2. CDR1 and CDR2 (germline): SQVTM, ANQGSEA. The junction had 7 bases not matched to a gene; V was cut back by 5 bases and J by 0 bases. The CDR3 consists of 15 residues. Written as DNA, the CDR3 is TGCAGCGTTTGGGAGCGGGAGAGAAGCACAGATACGCAGTATTTT. This encodes CSVWERERSTDTQYF.

The chain recombines TRBV24-1 with TRBJ2-1; D is perhaps TRBD2 (5 bases). This CDR3 is built from 11 residues. Germline loops: CDR1 KGHDR, CDR2 SFDVKD. Trimming left V 5 bases short and J 13 bases short, with 11 bases between. CDR3 coding DNA: TGTGCCACCAGTGTCGGGGTCAAACAGTTCTTC. Protein: CATSVGVKQFF.

The chain recombines TRBV4-1 with TRBJ1-1; possible D gene TRBD1, 6 bases. V lost 0 bases and J 7 bases, leaving 18 bases between the germline ends. Per germline, CDR1 MGHRA and CDR2 YSYEKL. The CDR3 totals 16 residues. The CDR3 region is CASSQDRGAAGVEAFF. The CDR3 nucleotides are TGCGCCAGCAGCCAAGATCGGGGGGCCGCAGGGGTTGAAGCTTTCTTT.

The gene calls are TRBV19 and TRBJ2-1, with D tentatively TRBD2 (6 bases). CDR3 length equals 14 residues. Trimming removed 10 bases at V and 9 bases at J, with 22 bases between. Germline V gives CDR1 LNHDA, CDR2 SQIVND (reference sequence). CDR3 sequence (DNA): TGTGCCACCGGCTCGGAGGGGCGGGGCAGTGAGCAGTTCTTC. Translation: CATGSEGRGSEQFF.

The rearrangement links TRBV9 to TRBJ2-5; D is perhaps TRBD1 (6 bases). Germline lookup yields CDR1 SGDLS and CDR2 YYNGEE. Deletions cut 3 bases from V and 7 bases from J, with 16 bases between. The CDR3 contains 14 residues. In DNA form, the CDR3 reads TGTGCCAGCAGCGCCCAGGGGTCCAAGGGGACCCAGTACTTC. The encoded protein is CASSAQGSKGTQYF. Full variable domain (missing parts from reference TRBV9 and TRBJ2-5): DSGVTQTPKHLITATGQRVTLRCSPRSGDLSVYWYQQSLDQGLQFLIQYYNGEERAKGNILERFSAQQFPDLHSELNLSSLELGDSALYFCASSAQGSKGTQYFGPGTRLLVL.

V gene TRBV7-3 combines with J gene TRBJ2-7, with D perhaps matching TRBD1 (6 bases). Germline V gene lookup returns CDR1 SGHTA and CDR2 FQGTGA. The CDR3 consists of 16 residues. The germline V and J ends were trimmed by 5 bases and 2 bases, with 19 bases remaining between them. CDR3 coding DNA: TGTGCCAGCAGCCCAGGGGCAGGCCCAATCCCCTACGAGCAGTACTTC. Translated: CASSPGAGPIPYEQYF. Based on the CDR3 plus reference TRBV7-3 and TRBJ2-7, the full variable domain is GAGVSQTPSNKVTEKGKYVELRCDPISGHTALYWYRQSLGQGPEFLIYFQGTGAADDSGLPNDRFFAVRPEGSVSTLKIQRTERGDSAVYLCASSPGAGPIPYEQYFGPGTRLTVT.

This clone came up once. The V call is TRBV29-1, the J call TRBJ2-1; 8 positions match TRBD2. This CDR3 is built from 14 residues. V was pared by 5 bases and J by 1 base, with 4 bases of the junction left unmatched. The germline V gene has CDR1 SQVTM and CDR2 ANQGSEA. CDR3 coding DNA: TGCAGCGTTATTAGCGGGAAGTCCTACAATGAGCAGTTCTTC. Encoded protein: CSVISGKSYNEQFF.

CDR3 amino acids: CASSLRNTEAFF. DNA for the CDR3: TGTGCCAGCTCCCTCCGGAACACTGAAGCTTTCTTT. The chain joins TRBV18 to TRBJ1-1; D unresolved. The germline V gene encodes CDR1 KGHSH and CDR2 LQKENI. V was trimmed by 6 bases and J by 1 base, leaving 6 bases between them. This CDR3 region has 12 residues.